This T cell receptor (beta chain) comes out of a study of CD8+CD57+ T cells in acquired aplastic anemia. Study details: Sorted CD4+ and CD8+ cells yielded DNA averaging around 3 ug.

The CDR3 is made up of 13 amino acids. Germline CDR1 reads LGHNT; CDR2 reads FRNRAP. In regard to this clonotype: This clone may be a read error of a much larger clone one base away.

An expansion of CD8+CD57+ cells by flow cytometry had been shown in patients chosen for sequencing. Genomic DNA was employed as the template in profiling TCR beta VDJ and CDR3. TCRdb passed the reads through MiXCR, listing each CDR3 protein once. Among some 160,000 distinct CDR3 sequences listed, approximately 44% were seen once. Sequencing used sorted CD4+, CD8+, or CD8+CD57+ T cells (not recorded which) from PBMCs. The genes are TRBV12-5 and TRBJ1-1, with D hard to call. This TCR derives from a human donor with aplastic anemia. CDR3 loop: CASGLGANTEALF. The CDR3 nucleotides are TGTGCTAGTGGTTTGGGGGCGAACACTGAAGCTCTCTTT.